This T cell receptor beta chain is from a study of multiple sclerosis patients with progressive multifocal leukoencephalopathy. Study details: The control group, sampled over time, had multiple sclerosis, received natalizumab and did not develop PML. Overall study results and limits: PML-onset expanded TRB clones were detectable before and during natalizumab therapy.

TCRdb keeps only in-frame clones here, not all; method: immunoSEQ multiplex PCR. This sample has roughly 28,000 clones, with around 90% found just once. Time point specified: before natalizumab initiation. This clone appeared a single time. Its specificity is unknown. The CDR3 extends over 15 amino acids. Unmatched junction bases numbered 8, after V lost 5 bases and J lost 2 bases. The germline gives CDR1 SGHTA, CDR2 FQGNSA. The source is a human donor with multiple sclerosis. The gene calls are TRBV7-2 and TRBJ2-5, with 7 nucleotides matching TRBD2. The specimen was PBMCs. The CDR3 nucleotides are TGTGCCAGCAGCGTGGCTAGCGGCCGTCAAGAGACCCAGTACTTC. Translation: CASSVASGRQETQYF.